One sample yielded the 25 T cell receptor beta chains listed below, sequenced in a study of control samples from healthy donors and cancer patients. Data came from immunoSEQ multiplex PCR; TCRdb stores just in-frame clones and leaves some out. The sample lists about 130,000 clones, 80% to 95% seen once, with approximately 2% in the top ten. The sequencing input was blood. These TCRs come from a woman between 45 and 65 years old in good health.

The V and J genes are TRBV12-3 or TRBV12-4 and TRBJ2-3; D may be TRBD1 (5 bases). The ends were cut back, 10 bases at V and 7 bases at J, with 12 bases in the middle. This CDR3 has 11 residues. CDR3 protein: CATQGVNTQYF. The CDR3 DNA is TGTGCCACCCAAGGGGTGAATACGCAGTATTTT.

V and J are TRBV2 and TRBJ1-6, with TRBD1 identical over 7 bases. CDR1 and CDR2 from the germline V gene are SNHLY and FYNNEI. Trimming took 2 bases from V and 9 from J; bases not matched to a gene: 10. The CDR3 totals 16 residues. The CDR3 is CASSELGGRLGSPLHF. The CDR3 DNA sequence: TGTGCCAGCAGTGAATTAGGGGGCCGGTTAGGTTCACCCCTCCACTTT. The variable domain in full, completed from reference TRBV2 and TRBJ1-6, reads EPEVTQTPSHQVTQMGQEVILRCVPISNHLYFYWYRQILGQKVEFLVSFYNNEISEKSEIFDDQFSVERPDGSNFTLKIRSTKLEDSAMYFCASSELGGRLGSPLHFGNGTRLTVT.

This chain links TRBV2 with TRBJ1-1; possible D gene TRBD1, 5 bases. CDR1 and CDR2 from the germline V gene are SNHLY and FYNNEI. Trimming took off 6 bases at V and 4 bases at J, with 15 bases between the two ends. The CDR3 spans 14 residues. DNA of the CDR3: TGTGCCAGCAGGAGGGTTATGGGGGGCACTGAAGCTTTCTTT. Amino acids: CASRRVMGGTEAFF.

V usage is TRBV9 and J usage is TRBJ2-3; the D gene is possibly TRBD2 (6 bases). CDR1 and CDR2 from the germline V gene are SGDLS and YYNGEE. Trimming removed 0 bases at V and 1 base at J, with 12 bases between. CDR3 length equals 16 residues. CDR3 in amino acids: CASSVVAGLRTDTQYF. The CDR3 nucleotides are TGTGCCAGCAGCGTAGTGGCGGGGCTACGCACAGATACGCAGTATTTT.

The rearrangement uses TRBV2 and TRBJ1-2; 7 bases agree with TRBD1. In germline, CDR1 is SNHLY, CDR2 FYNNEI. This CDR3 has 13 amino acids. With V trimmed by 6 bases and J by 14 bases, 15 bases remained unmatched. The CDR3 reads CASRGGRQGRWTF. CDR3 coding DNA: TGTGCCAGCAGGGGAGGAAGACAGGGTCGGTGGACCTTC. The full variable domain, rest sourced from reference TRBV2 and TRBJ1-2, is EPEVTQTPSHQVTQMGQEVILRCVPISNHLYFYWYRQILGQKVEFLVSFYNNEISEKSEIFDDQFSVERPDGSNFTLKIRSTKLEDSAMYFCASRGGRQGRWTFGSGTRLTVV.

The chain recombines TRBV4-1 with TRBJ2-7; D remains ambiguous. The ends were cut back, 4 bases at V and 2 bases at J, with 9 bases in the middle. Germline CDR1 and CDR2: MGHRA and YSYEKL. This CDR3 region has 13 residues. The CDR3: CASSLNSAYEQYF. CDR3 in DNA: TGCGCCAGCAGCCTGAACTCAGCCTACGAGCAGTACTTC.

V and J are TRBV2 and TRBJ2-3, with 13 bases lining up with TRBD2. With V trimmed by 6 bases and J by 5 bases, 8 bases remained unmatched. CDR1 SNHLY and CDR2 FYNNEI come from the germline V gene. The CDR3 consists of 16 residues. The CDR3 region has the DNA TGTGCCAGCAGGCAACTAGCGGGAGGGTCAGGAGATACGCAGTATTTT. It encodes CASRQLAGGSGDTQYF.

J is TRBJ2-7 and V is TRBV3-1 (or the pseudogene TRBV3-2); no clear D. Germline V lookup: CDR1 LGHDT, CDR2 YNNKEL (reference sequence). V lost 1 base to trimming and J lost 2 bases, with 9 bases between them. This CDR3 comprises 14 residues. As DNA, the CDR3 is TGTGCCAGCAGCCAAGCGATTGGGGCCTACGAGCAGTACTTC. The encoded protein is CASSQAIGAYEQYF.

This rearrangement joins TRBV4-1 to TRBJ2-1, with 11 bases matching TRBD2. Trimming cost V 3 bases and J 2 bases; bases outside gene matches: 3. This CDR3 spans 16 amino acids. Germline-derived CDR1 and CDR2 are MGHRA and YSYEKL. The CDR3 region is CASSQDSGGAYNEQFF. As DNA, the CDR3 is TGCGCCAGCAGCCAGGATAGCGGGGGGGCCTACAATGAGCAGTTCTTC.

This clone was observed once. V is TRBV5-1 and J is TRBJ2-3, with TRBD2 matching 12 bases. Germline loops: CDR1 SGHRS, CDR2 YFSETQ. The CDR3 is 14 residues long. V gave up 5 bases and J gave up 4 bases; unmatched junction bases: 2. DNA for the CDR3: TGCGCCAGCAGACTAGCGGGGGGATCAGATACGCAGTATTTT. Residues: CASRLAGGSDTQYF.

The chain carries TRBV4-1 and TRBJ1-6; no clear D. Between the trimmed V and J ends, which lost 0 bases and 7 bases, there was a span of 7 bases. Germline CDR1 and CDR2: MGHRA and YSYEKL. This CDR3 comprises 14 residues. In nucleotides, the CDR3 is TGCGCCAGCAGCCAAGATCACCCGAATTCACCCCTCCACTTT. This codes for CASSQDHPNSPLHF.

The chain recombines TRBV28 with TRBJ2-2, with 7 nucleotides matching TRBD1. V was pared by 3 bases and J by 5 bases, with 6 bases of the junction left unmatched. Germline V lookup: CDR1 MDHEN, CDR2 SYDVKM. The CDR3 is 15 residues long. CDR3 DNA sequence: TGTGCCAGCAGTTTCTGGGAGACAGGGACCGGGGAGCTGTTTTTT. It encodes CASSFWETGTGELFF.

This sequence joins TRBV28 and TRBJ2-2; possible D gene TRBD2, 6 bases. Germline loops: CDR1 MDHEN, CDR2 SYDVKM. The CDR3 is 15 amino acids. Trimming left V 2 bases short and J 6 bases short, with 13 bases between. CDR3 in amino acids: CASSLQLTGAGELFF. CDR3 in DNA: TGTGCCAGCAGTTTACAATTAACGGGGGCCGGGGAGCTGTTTTTT.

The V and J genes are TRBV4-1 and TRBJ2-7; D is ambiguous. CDR1 and CDR2 (germline): MGHRA, YSYEKL. V dropped 2 bases and J dropped 4 bases, with 15 bases sitting between them. The CDR3 spans 15 residues. CDR3 DNA: TGCGCCAGCAGCCAATCTCACCGGGTAAGGTACGAGCAGTACTTC. This encodes CASSQSHRVRYEQYF.

The chain couples TRBV10-3 to TRBJ2-2; D assignment may be TRBD1 or TRBD2 (5 bases each). This CDR3 has 15 amino acids. Trimming took off 10 bases at V and 8 bases at J, with 23 bases between the two ends. Germline CDR1 reads ENHRY; CDR2 reads SYGVKD. The CDR3 DNA reads TGTGCCACCTCGGTCCGGGACCCACCGTCGGGGGAGCTGTTTTTT. It specifies CATSVRDPPSGELFF.

The chain combines TRBV5-1 with TRBJ2-5; D gene unclear. The V end lost 2 bases, the J end lost 3 bases, and 11 bases lay between the germline ends. The CDR3 covers 14 residues. Germline values: CDR1 SGHRS, CDR2 YFSETQ. Written as DNA, the CDR3 is TGCGCCAGCAGCTTTACTACAGAGGAAGAGACCCAGTACTTC. Translation: CASSFTTEEETQYF.

This clone was counted once. The rearrangement uses TRBV9 and TRBJ2-2; no reliable D call. V lost 2 bases and J lost 1, with 9 bases in between. Germline lookup yields CDR1 SGDLS and CDR2 YYNGEE. The CDR3 runs 15 residues. The CDR3 coding sequence is TGTGCCAGCAGCGTTTCTAGTCGGAACACCGGGGAGCTGTTTTTT. Protein sequence: CASSVSSRNTGELFF.

This CDR3 reads CASSVEVAGTGEQYF. The CDR3 nucleotides are TGTGCCAGCAGCGTAGAGGTGGCAGGGACGGGCGAGCAGTACTTC. J is TRBJ2-7 and V is TRBV9; tentatively, D is TRBD1 or TRBD2 (5 bases each). The CDR3 runs to 15 residues. Germline values: CDR1 SGDLS, CDR2 YYNGEE. Trimming stripped 0 bases from V and 6 bases from J, with 16 bases between.

In regard to this clone: Other DNA sequences in the sample encode the same CDR3. This chain uses TRBV11-2 with TRBJ1-1, with 8 nucleotides matching TRBD1. The CDR3 covers 14 residues. The junction had 1 base not matched to a gene; V was cut back by 3 bases and J by 1 base. Germline V CDR1 and CDR2: SGHAT, FQNNGV. As DNA, the CDR3 is TGTGCCAGCAGCTTGGGACAGGCGAACACTGAAGCTTTCTTT. It translates to CASSLGQANTEAFF. Full variable domain (outside the CDR3, taken from reference TRBV11-2 and TRBJ1-1): EAGVAQSPRYKIIEKRQSVAFWCNPISGHATLYWYQQILGQGPKLLIQFQNNGVVDDSQLPKDRFSAERLKGVDSTLKIQPAKLEDSAVYLCASSLGQANTEAFFGQGTRLTVV.

This chain connects TRBV5-1 to TRBJ1-1; D is uncertain. Germline lookup yields CDR1 SGHRS and CDR2 YFSETQ. This CDR3 spans 14 amino acids. Trimming took off 4 bases at V and 3 bases at J, with 13 bases between the two ends. The chain's CDR3 is CASSVSETDTEAFF. CDR3 nucleotide sequence: TGCGCCAGCAGCGTTTCTGAAACGGACACTGAAGCTTTCTTT. Filled out from reference TRBV5-1 and TRBJ1-1, the complete variable domain reads KAGVTQTPRYLIKTRGQQVTLSCSPISGHRSVSWYQQTPGQGLQFLFEYFSETQRNKGNFPGRFSGRQFSNSRSEMNVSTLELGDSALYLCASSVSETDTEAFFGQGTRLTVV.

V gene TRBV4-1 combines with J gene TRBJ1-1, with D perhaps TRBD1 (5 bases). Trimming took off 1 base at V and 8 bases at J, with 8 bases between the two ends. CDR1 is MGHRA, CDR2 YSYEKL, per germline. The CDR3 runs to 12 residues. DNA for the CDR3: TGCGCCAGCAGCCAAGGTACAGGAGAAGCTTTCTTT. Translating gives CASSQGTGEAFF.

This chain joins TRBV27 and TRBJ1-1; perhaps TRBD1 as D (6 bases). This CDR3 has 14 residues. Germline loops: CDR1 MNHEY, CDR2 SMNVEV (reference sequence). The ends were cut back, 5 bases at V and 4 bases at J, with 14 bases in the middle. CDR3 DNA sequence: TGTGCCAGCAGTGCTAGGGGGGGTGGCACTGAAGCTTTCTTT. Translated, it gives CASSARGGGTEAFF.

Concerning this clone itself: An end of the junction differs from the germline gene, which may be a read error. J is TRBJ2-2 and V is TRBV28; D could derive from TRBD1 or TRBD2 (5 bases each). Germline CDR1 MDHEN, CDR2 SYDVKM. This CDR3 spans 15 amino acids. The CDR3 sequence: CASSVLSGKHGELLF. The DNA of the CDR3 is TGTGCCAGCAGTGTTTTGTCAGGGAAACACGGGGAGCTGCTTTTT.

This chain connects TRBV27 to TRBJ2-5, with TRBD1 matching over 7 bases. CDR3 length equals 13 residues. Germline CDR1 and CDR2: MNHEY and SMNVEV (reference sequence). With V trimmed by 10 bases and J by 5 bases, 10 bases remained unmatched. CDR3 sequence reads: CATQLFRGETQYF. In DNA form, the CDR3 reads TGTGCCACGCAGCTGTTCAGGGGGGAGACCCAGTACTTC.

This sequence joins TRBV28 and TRBJ2-7; TRBD2 matches 8 bases. Germline V CDR1 and CDR2: MDHEN, SYDVKM. The CDR3 has 17 amino acids. J lost 1 base, V lost 1 base, and 9 bases had no gene match. The CDR3: CASSLSNSLAESYEQYF. In DNA form, the CDR3 reads TGTGCCAGCAGTTTATCTAACTCACTAGCGGAGTCCTACGAGCAGTACTTC.